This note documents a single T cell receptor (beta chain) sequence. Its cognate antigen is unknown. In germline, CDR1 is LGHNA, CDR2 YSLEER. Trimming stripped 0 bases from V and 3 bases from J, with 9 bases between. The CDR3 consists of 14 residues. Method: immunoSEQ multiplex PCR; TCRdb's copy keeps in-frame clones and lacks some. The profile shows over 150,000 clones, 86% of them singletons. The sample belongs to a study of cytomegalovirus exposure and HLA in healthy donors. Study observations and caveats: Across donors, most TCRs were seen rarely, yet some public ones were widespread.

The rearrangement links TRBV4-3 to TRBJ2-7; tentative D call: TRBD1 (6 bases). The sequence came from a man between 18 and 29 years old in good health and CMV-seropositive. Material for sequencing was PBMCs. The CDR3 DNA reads TGCGCCAGCAGCCAAGAGTCAGGGGTCTACGAGCAGTACTTC. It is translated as CASSQESGVYEQYF.